These 17 T cell receptor beta chains share one sample of origin, sequenced in a study of beta chain features in type 1 diabetes (dated by TCRdb to about 2018). The library was generated by the immunoSEQ multiplex PCR assay. The High Capacity cDNA Reverse Transcription Kit was used to reverse transcribe all of the isolated RNA, meaning that expressed TCRB transcripts were what got sequenced. What TCRdb holds here is the immuneACCESS table cut down to in-frame rearrangements. Part of the clones is not present; checked against another copy, under half of the missing clones reflect an unresolved V gene, and the others are unexplained. The sample has 200,000 to 250,000 clones on record, roughly a tenth of them singletons. The ten largest clones take up roughly 1.3% of the sample. Sequencing was done on a sample of central memory CD4+ T cells from blood. These receptors were taken from a man aged 18 to 29 in good health.

This clone was counted between two and nine times. This sequence joins TRBV9 and TRBJ2-1, with TRBD2 identical over 13 bases. The CDR3 length is 16 residues. Germline V gene data show CDR1 as SGDLS and CDR2 as YYNGEE. The V gene end was trimmed by 2 bases and the J gene end by 3 bases; junction bases not matched to a gene: 2. CDR3 in amino acids: CASSVRLAGGYNEQFF. CDR3 nucleotide sequence: TGTGCCAGCAGCGTTAGACTAGCGGGAGGCTACAATGAGCAGTTCTTC.

This clone was observed a handful of times. The chain carries TRBV6-1 and TRBJ2-7; D perhaps matches TRBD2 (6 bases). V lost 1 base to trimming and J lost 2 bases, with 12 bases between them. CDR3 size: 15 residues. Germline lookup yields CDR1 MNHNS and CDR2 SASEGT. The CDR3 loop is CASSEVGGGPYEQYF. The CDR3 region has the DNA TGTGCCAGCAGTGAAGTCGGGGGAGGTCCCTACGAGCAGTACTTC.

The chain has TRBV7-2 and TRBJ1-2, with D unclear. Looked up from germline, CDR1 is SGHTA and CDR2 is FQGNSA. The CDR3 is 15 residues long. Between the trimmed V and J ends, which lost 3 bases and 5 bases, there was a span of 16 bases. CDR3 sequence (DNA): TGTGCCAGCAGCTTTGACACCTCCTTTGAGTATGGCTACACCTTC. Its translation is CASSFDTSFEYGYTF.

This sequence joins TRBV6-6 and TRBJ2-7; D gene unclear. Per the germline V gene, CDR1 is MNHNY and CDR2 is SVGAGI (reference sequence). Trimming took 7 bases from V and 0 from J, leaving 4 bases between them. CDR3 length equals 11 residues. The CDR3 sequence: CASTASYEQYF. CDR3 sequence (DNA): TGTGCCAGCACCGCCTCCTACGAGCAGTACTTC.

This clone turned up a few times. CDR3 coding DNA: TGTGCCAGCAGCTTACCGCCCGGCAGTTCCTACGAGCAGTACTTC. It yields the protein CASSLPPGSSYEQYF. The chain is built from TRBV7-3 and TRBJ2-7, with D uncertain. The CDR3 loop spans 15 amino acids. Trimming pared 2 bases from V and 1 base from J, leaving 12 bases between. Germline V gene lookup returns CDR1 SGHTA and CDR2 FQGTGA.

The chain couples TRBV6-6 to TRBJ1-1; D not resolved. The germline V gene has CDR1 MNHNY and CDR2 SVGAGI (reference sequence). The V gene lost 7 bases and the J gene lost 2 bases, with 8 bases spanning the gap. The CDR3 is 12 amino acids. CDR3 sequence reads: CASTLTNTEAFF. CDR3 DNA sequence: TGTGCCAGCACCCTCACAAACACTGAAGCTTTCTTT.

This clone was seen more than once but under ten times. The chain carries TRBV7-6 and TRBJ2-3; D uncertain. This CDR3 is built from 13 residues. The germline CDR1 and CDR2 sequences are SGHVS and FNYEAQ. The V end was cut by 5 bases, the J end by 2 bases, with 8 bases between. CDR3 loop: CASSPRNTDTQYF. CDR3 DNA sequence: TGTGCCAGCAGCCCGCGGAACACAGATACGCAGTATTTT.

Only a few counts were recorded for this clone. The V and J genes are TRBV28 and TRBJ2-3; possible D gene TRBD1, 5 bases. The ends were cut back, 8 bases at V and 3 bases at J, with 15 bases in the middle. The CDR3 has 14 residues. Per germline, CDR1 MDHEN and CDR2 SYDVKM. The CDR3 DNA reads TGTGCCAGCGGGGCCTCCGATTATACAGATACGCAGTATTTT. Its translation: CASGASDYTDTQYF.

The J gene is TRBJ2-5, the V gene TRBV12-5; 7 bases match TRBD2. The V and J ends lost 5 bases and 4 bases, in that order; junction bases with no gene match: 7. The CDR3 contains 14 residues. Germline CDR1 and CDR2: LGHNT and FRNRAP. CDR3 protein: CASGHAGVRETQYF. DNA for the CDR3: TGTGCTAGTGGTCATGCGGGAGTACGAGAGACCCAGTACTTC.

This clone appeared a few times. The V and J genes are TRBV4-1 and TRBJ2-7; TRBD1 matches at 7 bases. In germline, CDR1 is MGHRA, CDR2 YSYEKL. V was clipped by 0 bases and J by 5 bases; unmatched bases: 10. The CDR3 loop spans 16 amino acids. This CDR3 is CASSQDRAGGNDEQYF. The CDR3 DNA sequence: TGCGCCAGCAGCCAAGATCGGGCAGGGGGAAACGACGAGCAGTACTTC.

This clone was detected only a few times. The chain uses TRBV7-2 and TRBJ2-3, with D unresolved. Looked up from germline, CDR1 is SGHTA and CDR2 is FQGNSA. This CDR3 comprises 13 residues. The ends were cut back, 5 bases at V and 4 bases at J, with 10 bases in the middle. CDR3 loop: CASSPPGADTQYF. CDR3 nucleotides: TGTGCCAGCAGCCCCCCCGGCGCAGATACGCAGTATTTT.

The chain recombines TRBV20-1 with TRBJ1-4; the D is unclear. This CDR3 is built from 11 residues. V lost 4 bases and J 17 bases, leaving 17 bases between the germline ends. Germline-derived CDR1 and CDR2 are DFQATT and SNEGSKA (reference sequence). CDR3 DNA sequence: TGCAGTGCTACGGAGTGGGGAGGCCTCTTTTTT. This translates into CSATEWGGLFF.

This chain connects TRBV5-1 to TRBJ2-1; 7 bases are shared with TRBD2. V trimming: 1 base; J trimming: 0 bases; junction bases outside the gene matches: 4. This CDR3 has 16 residues. CDR1 SGHRS and CDR2 YFSETQ come from the germline V gene. CDR3 in DNA: TGCGCCAGCAGCTTGCGGACTAGGGGCTCCTACAATGAGCAGTTCTTC. Amino acids: CASSLRTRGSYNEQFF.

V and J are TRBV5-1 and TRBJ2-1, with 7 bases matching TRBD2. V gave up 3 bases and J gave up 8 bases; unmatched junction bases: 11. The CDR3 is 15 amino acids. CDR1 is SGHRS, CDR2 YFSETQ, per germline. The CDR3 region has the DNA TGCGCCAGCAGCTACGGGACTACCCCGTTCGATGAGCAGTTCTTC. It encodes CASSYGTTPFDEQFF.

Comment on this clone: The sample carries other DNA sequences with the same CDR3. The chain has TRBV28 and TRBJ2-7, with 7 bases lining up with TRBD2. Per the germline V gene, CDR1 is MDHEN and CDR2 is SYDVKM. The CDR3 is 12 residues long. Trimming cost V 7 bases and J 7 bases; bases outside gene matches: 7. CDR3 coding DNA: TGTGCCAGCACTAGCGGCTTAGGGGAGCAGTACTTC. Translated, it gives CASTSGLGEQYF.

The CDR3 here is CASSLGWASEQYF. CDR3 DNA sequence: TGTGCCAGCAGCTTAGGGTGGGCCAGCGAGCAGTACTTC. V gene TRBV7-9 combines with J gene TRBJ2-7; D gene uncertain. Trimming removed 1 base at V and 6 bases at J, with 10 bases between. The CDR3 has 13 residues. Looked up from germline, CDR1 is SEHNR and CDR2 is FQNEAQ (reference sequence).

This clone was observed a handful of times. The V gene is TRBV14, the J gene TRBJ1-1, with D uncertain. V was clipped by 4 bases and J by 7 bases, with 13 bases between them. The CDR3 runs to 13 residues. CDR1 is SGHDN, CDR2 FVKESK, per germline. The DNA for the CDR3 is TGTGCCAGCAGCCCCACCTCCGTTGTTGAAGCTTTCTTT. Protein: CASSPTSVVEAFF.